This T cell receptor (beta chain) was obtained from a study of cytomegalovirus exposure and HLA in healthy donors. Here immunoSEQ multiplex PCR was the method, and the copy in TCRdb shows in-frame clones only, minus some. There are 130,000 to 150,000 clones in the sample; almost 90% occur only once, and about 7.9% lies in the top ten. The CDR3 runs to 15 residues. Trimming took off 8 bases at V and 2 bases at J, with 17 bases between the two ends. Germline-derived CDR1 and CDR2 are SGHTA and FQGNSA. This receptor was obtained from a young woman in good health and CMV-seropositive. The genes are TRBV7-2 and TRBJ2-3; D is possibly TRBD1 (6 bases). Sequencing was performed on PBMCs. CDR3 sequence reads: CASRFLTGFTDTQYF. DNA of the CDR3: TGTGCCAGCCGATTTTTGACAGGCTTCACAGATACGCAGTATTTT.